This T cell receptor beta chain originates from a study of OX40 agonist ivuxolimab in advanced cancers. Study-wide context: Checkpoint inhibitors had been given previously to 35% to 50% of patients.

To note about this clone: Antigen unknown.

Trimming took off 3 bases at V and 0 bases at J, with 9 bases between the two ends. Germline V gene lookup returns CDR1 ENHRY and CDR2 SYGVKD. The CDR3 sequence is 15 residues long. Profiling relied on immunoSEQ multiplex PCR, and the TCRdb table lists in-frame clones only, not all of them. The sample lists about 70,000 clones; roughly nine tenths were seen once. Broader study findings: Compared with others, partial responders at 0.1-3.0 mg/kg displayed clonal expansion among the lowest.

This clonotype was sampled from an adult with an advanced solid tumor such as melanoma, head and neck, liver or kidney cancer. V gene TRBV10-3 combines with J gene TRBJ2-4; D ambiguous. The sequences come from CD4+ or CD8+ T cells sorted from blood, collected in a trial of the OX40 agonist ivuxolimab. As DNA, the CDR3 is TGTGCCATCAGTGATAGTGGGGTAGCCAAAAACATTCAGTACTTC. This sequence encodes CAISDSGVAKNIQYF.